A selection of T cell receptor beta chains follows, all from one sample in a study of beta chain features in type 1 diabetes. Assay: immunoSEQ multiplex PCR; the TCRdb copy retains only in-frame clones and omits some. The sample has under 450,000 clones; approximately 14% are singletons. Sequencing was carried out using naive CD4+ T cells from blood. The receptors were sampled from a man aged 25 to 45 in good health. CDR3s include the opening cysteine and the closing phenylalanine or tryptophan. The order of the fields is J gene, clone size, V gene, D gene, CDR3 protein, CDR3 DNA. The D gene is left open where the match is weak. Part of the rows lack a size; the others show once, few, many or a class for expanded clones.

TRBJ2-7 | - | TRBV7-2 | TRBD2 | CASRNSGGRSYEQYF | TGTGCCAGCAGAAATAGCGGGGGCAGGTCCTACGAGCAGTACTTC
TRBJ2-5 | - | TRBV7-8 | - | CASSPDQGNGETQYF | TGTGCCAGCAGCCCCGATCAGGGGAACGGAGAGACCCAGTACTTC
TRBJ2-1 | few | TRBV5-6 | - | CASSYRRWGYRDNEQFF | TGTGCCAGCAGCTACCGCCGCTGGGGGTACCGGGACAATGAGCAGTTCTTC
TRBJ2-3 | few | TRBV5-1 | - | CASSLGGLTDTQYF | TGCGCCAGCAGCTTGGGAGGCCTCACAGATACGCAGTATTTT
TRBJ2-5 | few | TRBV7-2 | TRBD1 | CASSSDRGQTQYF | TGTGCCAGCAGCTCGGACAGGGGTCAGACCCAGTACTTC
TRBJ2-2 | - | TRBV29-1 | - | CSVQQGRTGELFF | TGCAGCGTCCAACAGGGTAGGACCGGGGAGCTGTTTTTT
TRBJ1-4 | - | TRBV9 | - | CASSVSGPPEKLFF | TGTGCCAGCAGCGTAAGCGGACCGCCTGAAAAACTGTTTTTT
TRBJ2-5 | - | TRBV27 | - | CASWPSIWGQETQYF | TGTGCCAGCTGGCCCTCTATCTGGGGCCAAGAGACCCAGTACTTC
TRBJ2-7 | - | TRBV7-8 | - | CASSLVGAYEQYF | TGTGCCAGCAGCTTAGTGGGAGCCTACGAGCAGTACTTC
TRBJ2-3 | few | TRBV7-9 | - | CASSSGDSTDTQYF | TGTGCCAGCAGTTCGGGGGATAGCACAGATACGCAGTATTTT
TRBJ2-5 | many | TRBV7-9 | TRBD2 | CASSSVPLRTSGIETQYF | TGTGCCAGCAGCTCGGTCCCTCTGCGGACTAGCGGGATAGAGACCCAGTACTTC
TRBJ2-4 | few | TRBV5-6 | TRBD1 | CASSGNRGAKNIQYF | TGTGCCAGCAGCGGGAACAGGGGTGCCAAAAACATTCAGTACTTC
TRBJ2-3 | many | TRBV7-9 | - | CASSLVAPNTDTQYF | TGTGCCAGCAGCTTAGTGGCACCGAACACAGATACGCAGTATTTT
TRBJ1-2 | - | TRBV29-1 | - | CSVVVSSSPYGYTF | TGCAGCGTTGTAGTTAGCTCATCACCTTATGGCTACACCTTC
TRBJ1-3 | - | TRBV7-2 | - | CASSLVGGPGNTIYF | TGTGCCAGCAGCTTAGTTGGGGGGCCTGGAAACACCATATATTTT
TRBJ2-6 | few | TRBV5-1 | - | CASSNRQRDSGANVLTF | TGCGCCAGCAGCAATAGACAGAGAGACTCTGGGGCCAACGTCCTGACTTTC
TRBJ2-7 | - | TRBV7-2 | TRBD1 | CASSSLQGAREQYF | TGTGCCAGCAGCTCACTGCAGGGGGCGAGGGAGCAGTACTTC
TRBJ2-4 | - | TRBV4-3 | - | CASSQGSDSGSIQYF | TGCGCCAGCAGCCAAGGTTCGGATAGCGGAAGTATTCAGTACTTC
TRBJ1-2 | few | TRBV12-5 | - | CASGLLVNYGYTF | TGTGCTAGTGGTTTGCTGGTGAACTATGGCTACACCTTC
TRBJ2-1 | few | TRBV6-1 | TRBD1 | CASKPGQGPDNEQFF | TGTGCCAGCAAGCCCGGACAGGGACCAGACAATGAGCAGTTCTTC
TRBJ2-3 | - | TRBV30 | - | CAWSVMSPDTQYF | TGTGCCTGGAGTGTTATGTCACCAGATACGCAGTATTTT
TRBJ1-2 | - | TRBV7-9 | - | CASSSALLDGYTF | TGTGCCAGCAGTTCGGCCCTCCTTGACGGCTACACCTTC
TRBJ1-2 | few | TRBV29-1 | - | CSVAIAGIGDGYTF | TGCAGCGTGGCTATCGCAGGGATCGGGGATGGCTACACCTTC
TRBJ2-1 | few | TRBV9 | TRBD2 | CASSVGASGVYNEQFF | TGTGCCAGCAGCGTAGGGGCTAGCGGGGTATACAATGAGCAGTTCTTC
TRBJ2-5 | - | TRBV7-6 | - | CASSPVALYETQYF | TGTGCCAGCAGCCCAGTTGCACTCTATGAGACCCAGTACTTC
TRBJ2-5 | few | TRBV5-1 | - | CASSLTRTQETQYF | TGCGCCAGCAGCTTAACCCGGACACAAGAGACCCAGTACTTC
TRBJ2-2 | - | TRBV27 | TRBD1 | CASSHTGGNTGELFF | TGTGCCAGCAGTCACACAGGGGGCAACACCGGGGAGCTGTTTTTT
TRBJ1-5 | few | TRBV4-1 | - | CASSQDRGNQPQHF | TGCGCCAGCAGCCAAGATCGTGGCAATCAGCCCCAGCATTTT
TRBJ2-5 | - | TRBV5-1 | TRBD2 | CASSFPGLAGGGGETQYF | TGCGCCAGCAGCTTCCCGGGACTAGCGGGAGGAGGAGGAGAGACCCAGTACTTC